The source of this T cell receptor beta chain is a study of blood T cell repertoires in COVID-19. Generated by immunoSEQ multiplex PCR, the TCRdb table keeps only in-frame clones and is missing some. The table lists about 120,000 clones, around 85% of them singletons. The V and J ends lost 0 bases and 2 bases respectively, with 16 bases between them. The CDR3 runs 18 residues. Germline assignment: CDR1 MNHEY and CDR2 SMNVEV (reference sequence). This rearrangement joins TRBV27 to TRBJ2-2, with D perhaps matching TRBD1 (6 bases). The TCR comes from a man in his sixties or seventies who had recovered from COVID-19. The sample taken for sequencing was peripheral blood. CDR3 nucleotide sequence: TGTGCCAGCAGTTTATCACGAGGTTCAGGGGTCAACACCGGGGAGCTGTTTTTT. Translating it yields CASSLSRGSGVNTGELFF.